This T cell receptor (beta chain) is from a study of naive and memory T cell subsets (dated by TCRdb to about 2017). In the study overall: Sorted naive and memory T cell subsets from peripheral blood were analyzed in the study using a UMI-based, open-source pipeline for TCR alpha and beta sequencing. The functional CMV T cell responses agreed completely with IgG serology results. RNA was DNase-treated and reverse transcribed with TCR constant-region primers, mostly using SuperScript III. Overall results and qualifications from the work: A power law was followed by TCR abundance, with an exponent that differed between naive and memory subsets but was consistent across the three individuals. The repertoire findings for the naive and memory subsets could not be validated against a ground truth because none was available. In both CD4 and CD8 cells, a rise in Gini index and a fall in Shannon and inverse Simpson diversity were observed from naive through CM, EM and EMRA. Once error correction was done, more than 85% of naive TCR sequences showed up just once, which made the naive abundance distributions much steeper than those of the memory subsets. RNA-based TCR counts may be affected by expression changes linked to T cell activation and differentiation. Clonotypes were defined as single alpha or beta chain sequences, not paired alpha/beta receptors.

This clonotype came up many times. Its antigen specificity is not known. Per-base qualities were not stored, and no clone one base away is much larger. Receptor amplification or capture employed UMI-ligation and nested PCR. To cover both TRBC1 and TRBC2, the beta constant-region primer consisted of an equimolar mix of two oligonucleotides. T4 RNA ligase 1 ligated a single-stranded oligonucleotide carrying the SP2 primer and a 12-nucleotide UMI to the cDNA 3' end. Four rounds of PCR, combining the SP2 primer with nested alpha and beta constant-region primers, were used to amplify the ligated cDNA. The ligation reaction was kept at 16 degrees C for about 19-25 hours. PCR2 was typically run as a SYBR Green qPCR and stopped at a predetermined threshold to prevent over-amplification. Agencourt AMPure XP magnetic beads were used for all purifications after the first. Library amounts were measured by Qubit and library quality was assessed on a TapeStation, where the main peak was expected at around 650 bp. Pooled libraries were sequenced on an Illumina MiSeq using v2 2x251 paired-end kits, and typically roughly 0.85-2.3 million reads were obtained per sample. Libraries were pooled at 3 to 4 nM per sample, and 5-7% PhiX was added to improve cluster recognition. Turning to the authors' computational methods: Decombinator assigned V and J genes to Demultiplexor-processed FASTQ reads by tag matching, allowing a single base-pair mismatch. UMIs were used by Collapsinator to correct both sequencing errors and frequency errors arising from PCR heterogeneity. CDR3Translator translated TCRs and extracted CDR3s from the conserved cysteine to the FGXG phenylalanine, flagging non-productive sequences. Gini, Shannon entropy and inverse Simpson indices were computed after subsampling the repertoires to the same number of UMI-defined TCRs. Clonotype abundance distributions were fitted to a power law by maximum likelihood within the linear range. When run on a single naive CD8 sample, MIGEC and the pipeline yielded similar UMI counts, similar unique TCR numbers and similar clonal distributions. The repertoires were searched for about 7,300 CMV-associated CDR3 sequences that had been compiled from VDJdb and a published dataset. The public reads were run again by TCRdb, first through fastp at Q25 and then through MiXCR, and only productive beta chains were kept. Every CDR3 protein is listed once, alongside the most common genes and DNA of its rows. TCRdb, not the original authors, processed these V and J calls. The sample yields some 100,000 distinct CDR3 sequences; 7% were counted once. Clones ranked in the top ten supply 1.5% to 2% of the sample.

From the second PCR step on, the TCR alpha and beta chain libraries were amplified in separate reactions. CMV status of each donor was established by measuring IFNgamma production from CD4+ T cells after fresh PBMCs were stimulated overnight with CMV viral lysate. CD4 T cells were positively selected using Miltenyi beads, after which CD8 T cells were positively selected from the CD4-negative fraction. After staining for CD3, CD4, CD8, CD45RA, CD27 and a live/dead dye, cells were sorted on a BD Aria II into four subsets based on CD45RA and CD27. Blood was obtained from a few healthy volunteers, and the blood from each volunteer was fractionated into CD4 and CD8 T cells and subsequently into four differentiation subsets. Approximately 130 ml of peripheral blood was drawn per donor, and PBMC were isolated by Ficoll-Paque PLUS density-gradient centrifugation. After sorting, cells were lysed in RLT buffer, RNA was extracted using a Qiagen RNeasy kit, and the extracted RNA was stored at -80 degrees C.

According to the germline V gene, CDR1 reads SGHTA and CDR2 reads FQGNSA. V lost 1 base and J lost 1 base, and the count of bases not matched to a germline gene is 10. From cysteine to phenylalanine, the CDR3 is 18 amino acids long. Only the CDR3 part of the read is kept: 54 bases, read in frame from the first base. The sequence derives from a human donor in good health. The rearrangement combines TRBV7-2 with TRBJ1-1, and 9 junction bases match TRBD1. The sequencing input was central memory CD4+ T cells from blood. Sample cell subset or site, as interpreted from the label and publication: central memory, CD45RA- CD27+. The base sequence is TGTGCCAGCAGCTTAGGAGGCACAGGGGGCCGGAAGAACACTGAAGCTTTCTTT. Protein translation: CASSLGGTGGRKNTEAFF.